This T cell receptor (beta chain) came from a study of lymphopenia after photon versus proton radiotherapy. Findings and limits, study-wide: Post-nadir diversity loss with photons came from oligoclonal expansion, particularly CD8+ Temra cells.

Clones were read by immunoSEQ multiplex PCR, and TCRdb kept only the in-frame ones, dropping some. The sample shows more than 50,000 clones, over 70% of them seen only once. For this clone: Its antigen is unidentified.

This specimen consisted of peripheral blood, obtained from a patient treated with photon-based radiotherapy. This clonotype was obtained from a man aged 50-60 years with gastric cancer.

The CDR3 sequence: CASSPDDSYEQYF. The CDR3 DNA reads as TGTGCCAGCAGCCCAGACGACAGCTACGAGCAGTACTTC. The rearrangement joins TRBV14 to TRBJ2-7, with a possible D match to TRBD1 (5 bases). The CDR3 contains 13 residues. In germline, CDR1 is SGHDN, CDR2 FVKESK. Trimming stripped 4 bases from V and 3 bases from J, with 10 bases between.